What follows is one T cell receptor beta chain and its context. Antigen: not known. This record belongs to a study of T cell responses to AZD1222 COVID-19 vaccine. Study observations and caveats: Donors, mostly white British, included more females; clonal diversity was possibly underestimated.

Libraries were prepared by immunoSEQ multiplex PCR; TCRdb keeps only in-frame clonotypes and omits some of them. The table shows 130,000 to 150,000 clones, with approximately 90% occurring only once. Trimming took off 1 base at V and 4 bases at J, with 16 bases between the two ends. The CDR3 has 17 residues. In germline, CDR1 is LNHNV, CDR2 YYDKDF (reference sequence). Sequencing was performed on peripheral blood, taken on day 0 of MenACWY control vaccination. The origin of this receptor is an adult in good health. The chain has TRBV15 and TRBJ1-4; possibly TRBD1 for D (6 bases). CDR3 sequence: CATSRAPQDSHNEKLFF. Here the CDR3 DNA reads TGTGCCACCAGCAGAGCTCCCCAGGACAGCCATAATGAAAAACTGTTTTTT. The full variable domain, completed using reference TRBV15 and TRBJ1-4, is DAMVIQNPRYQVTQFGKPVTLSCSQTLNHNVMYWYQQKSSQAPKLLFHYYDKDFNNEADTPDNFQSRRPNTSFCFLDIRSPGLGDTAMYLCATSRAPQDSHNEKLFFGSGTQLSVL.